A selection of T cell receptor beta chains follows, all from one sample in a study of blood T cell repertoires in COVID-19. Clones were read by immunoSEQ multiplex PCR, and TCRdb kept only the in-frame ones, dropping some. The sample shows some 140,000 clones, roughly 80% of them seen only once. The sample consisted of peripheral blood. Receptor source: a man of 80 years or more with acute or convalescent COVID-19. The CDR3 runs from the conserved cysteine through the conserved F or W. A D gene is named only where the DNA matches it firmly. Only part of the rows carry a size: once, few, many, or a class if the clone is expanded.

.	TRBJ1-4	TRBV5-1	TRBD1	16	TGCGCCAGCAGCCAAAGCACCGGGACAGGAAATGAAAAACTGTTTTTT	CASSQSTGTGNEKLFF
.	TRBJ1-3	TRBV6-5	.	15	TGTGCCAGCAGGGACGGGATGGCAGCTGGAAACACCATATATTTT	CASRDGMAAGNTIYF
once	TRBJ2-3	TRBV19	.	15	TGTGCCAGTACCCCGATGAGTTCCACGGCAGATACGCAGTATTTT	CASTPMSSTADTQYF
.	TRBJ2-7	TRBV5-1	.	12	TGCGCCAGCAGCTCGCAGGTATACGAGCAGTACTTC	CASSSQVYEQYF
.	TRBJ2-3	TRBV5-5	TRBD1	13	TGTGCCAGCAGCCTACAGGGGCGAGATACGCAGTATTTT	CASSLQGRDTQYF
.	TRBJ2-7	TRBV15	.	14	TGTGCCACCAGCCGGGGGACCGTCCCCTACGAGCAGTACTTC	CATSRGTVPYEQYF
.	TRBJ1-3	TRBV7-6	TRBD1	17	TGTGCCAGCAGCCCCCCCGGGCAGGGGGTCTCTGGAAACACCATATATTTT	CASSPPGQGVSGNTIYF
.	TRBJ1-1	TRBV3-1/TRBV3-2	.	14	TGTGCCAGCAGCCAAGATTTCCGGTACCAGGGAGCTTTCTTT	CASSQDFRYQGAFF
.	TRBJ1-1	TRBV9	.	15	TGTGCCAGCAGCGTAGTCCCCCTTTTTGACACTGAAGCTTTCTTT	CASSVVPLFDTEAFF
.	TRBJ2-7	TRBV7-2	TRBD1	15	TGTGCCAGCAGCTCGAAACAGGGGAATTTGGACGAGCAGTACTTC	CASSSKQGNLDEQYF
.	TRBJ2-1	TRBV4-3	.	16	TGCGCCAGCAGCCAAGATGGAGGGGGCGGTTCCTATGAGCAGTTCTTC	CASSQDGGGGSYEQFF
.	TRBJ2-3	TRBV7-9	TRBD2	17	TGTGCCAGCAGCTTACTGCTAGCGGGGGGTTACACAGATACGCAGTATTTT	CASSLLLAGGYTDTQYF
.	TRBJ1-2	TRBV12-3/TRBV12-4	.	13	TGTGCCAGCAGTCCCCCTTCAGGGGTTGGCTACACCTTC	CASSPPSGVGYTF
.	TRBJ2-5	TRBV11-2	.	13	TGTGCCAGCAGCTTAGCGGAGCAAGAGACCCAGTACTTC	CASSLAEQETQYF
few	TRBJ1-2	TRBV9	TRBD1	16	TGTGCCAGCAGCGCCCAAATTAGACAGGGGGAAGGAGGCTACACCTTC	CASSAQIRQGEGGYTF
.	TRBJ1-4	TRBV11-2	TRBD1	11	TGTGCCAGCTCCCGGGGACAGGTCCTGTTTTTT	CASSRGQVLFF
.	TRBJ1-1	TRBV6-6	TRBD1	14	TGTGCCAGCAGGCTGGTCAGGGGGGATACTGAAGCTTTCTTT	CASRLVRGDTEAFF